This is a list of T cell receptor beta chains from one sample in a study of early stage breast cancer tumors. Repertoires were generated with immunoSEQ multiplex PCR, while TCRdb's copy carries only in-frame clones and drops some. The sample gives about 28,000 clones, 80% of which show up once; about 13% is in the top ten. Sequencing was performed on blood. These receptor sequences come from a person in their sixties or seventies with breast cancer. Each CDR3 is given with its conserved first and last residue. A D gene is named only where the DNA matches it firmly. Clone size is given for some rows only: seen once, a few or many times, or a class if the clone is expanded.

CDR3 protein: CASSGSGEQFF
CDR3 DNA: TGTGCCAGCAGCGGTAGCGGTGAGCAGTTCTTC
CDR3 length: 11
J gene: TRBJ2-1
D gene: -
clone size: few
V gene: TRBV9

CDR3 protein: CASSGGTGQFF
CDR3 DNA: TGTGCCAGCAGCGGTGGGACAGGGCAGTTCTTC
CDR3 length: 11
J gene: TRBJ2-1
D gene: TRBD1
clone size: -
V gene: TRBV9

CDR3 protein: CASSLFGRDTEAFF
CDR3 DNA: TGTGCCAGCAGTCTCTTCGGGAGGGACACTGAAGCTTTCTTT
CDR3 length: 14
J gene: TRBJ1-1
D gene: -
clone size: once
V gene: TRBV25-1

CDR3 protein: CASSLSAGAGPGPEAFF
CDR3 DNA: TGTGCCAGCAGCTTATCGGCAGGGGCTGGGCCAGGGCCTGAAGCTTTCTTT
CDR3 length: 17
J gene: TRBJ1-1
D gene: -
clone size: -
V gene: TRBV7-8

CDR3 protein: CASSLGYLDSGANVLTF
CDR3 DNA: TGCGCCAGCAGCTTGGGGTACCTAGACTCTGGGGCCAACGTCCTGACTTTC
CDR3 length: 17
J gene: TRBJ2-6
D gene: -
clone size: -
V gene: TRBV5-1

CDR3 protein: CASSQDPLGEQFF
CDR3 DNA: TGCGCCAGCAGCCAAGACCCGCTCGGTGAGCAGTTCTTC
CDR3 length: 13
J gene: TRBJ2-1
D gene: -
clone size: -
V gene: TRBV4-3

CDR3 protein: CASKPNGNEQFF
CDR3 DNA: TGTGCCAGCAAACCTAATGGCAATGAGCAGTTCTTC
CDR3 length: 12
J gene: TRBJ2-1
D gene: -
clone size: -
V gene: TRBV28

CDR3 protein: CASSLGFIPRKRGEQYF
CDR3 DNA: TGTGCCAGCAGCTTGGGGTTTATCCCCCGCAAGCGAGGCGAGCAGTACTTC
CDR3 length: 17
J gene: TRBJ2-7
D gene: -
clone size: -
V gene: TRBV5-6

CDR3 protein: CASSLAGTGANGYTF
CDR3 DNA: TGCGCCAGCAGCTTGGCCGGGACAGGGGCAAATGGCTACACCTTC
CDR3 length: 15
J gene: TRBJ1-2
D gene: TRBD1
clone size: -
V gene: TRBV5-1

CDR3 protein: CASSLRQAKDYGYTF
CDR3 DNA: TGTGCCAGCAGCCTCCGACAGGCGAAAGACTATGGCTACACCTTC
CDR3 length: 15
J gene: TRBJ1-2
D gene: -
clone size: -
V gene: TRBV7-9

CDR3 protein: CASSLRGRASHTEAFF
CDR3 DNA: TGTGCCAGCAGCTTGAGGGGTCGCGCGTCCCACACTGAAGCTTTCTTT
CDR3 length: 16
J gene: TRBJ1-1
D gene: -
clone size: -
V gene: TRBV5-8

CDR3 protein: CASSLDTEITEAFF
CDR3 DNA: TGTGCCAGCAGCTTAGATACGGAGATAACTGAAGCTTTCTTT
CDR3 length: 14
J gene: TRBJ1-1
D gene: -
clone size: few
V gene: TRBV7-2

CDR3 protein: CASSAQQGWPEAFF
CDR3 DNA: TGTGCCAGCAGCGCACAACAGGGTTGGCCTGAAGCTTTCTTT
CDR3 length: 14
J gene: TRBJ1-1
D gene: -
clone size: -
V gene: TRBV9